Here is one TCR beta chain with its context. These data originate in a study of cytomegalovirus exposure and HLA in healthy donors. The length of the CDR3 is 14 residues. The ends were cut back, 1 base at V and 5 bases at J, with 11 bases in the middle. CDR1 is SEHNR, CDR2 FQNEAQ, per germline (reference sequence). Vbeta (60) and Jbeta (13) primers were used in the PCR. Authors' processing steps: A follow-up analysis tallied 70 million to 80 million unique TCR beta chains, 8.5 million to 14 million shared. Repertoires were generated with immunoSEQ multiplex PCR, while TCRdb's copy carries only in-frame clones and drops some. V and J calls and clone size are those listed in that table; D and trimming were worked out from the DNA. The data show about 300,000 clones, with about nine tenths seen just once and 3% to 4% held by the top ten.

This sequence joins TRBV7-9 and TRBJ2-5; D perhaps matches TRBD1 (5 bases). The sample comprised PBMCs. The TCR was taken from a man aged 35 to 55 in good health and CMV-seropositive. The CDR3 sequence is CASSLDWGVETQYF. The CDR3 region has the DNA TGTGCCAGCAGCTTAGATTGGGGCGTGGAGACCCAGTACTTC.